The 28 T cell receptor beta chains in this list originate from one sample, sequenced in a study of blood T cell repertoires in COVID-19. Data came from immunoSEQ multiplex PCR; TCRdb stores just in-frame clones and leaves some out. The data contain a few hundred thousand clones, approximately 89% of them singletons. What was sequenced was peripheral blood. Receptors originate from a woman aged 50 to 60 with acute or convalescent COVID-19.

V is TRBV19 and J is TRBJ2-1; TRBD1 matches at 7 bases. CDR1 is LNHDA, CDR2 SQIVND, per germline (reference sequence). CDR3 length: 14 amino acids. J gave up 8 bases and V 4 bases, and 8 bases lay outside the gene matches. CDR3 nucleotides: TGTGCCAGTAGTACCGGGACAGATTTCCATGAGCAGTTCTTC. Its translation is CASSTGTDFHEQFF.

This clone appeared a few times. The gene calls are TRBV27 and TRBJ2-1, with TRBD2 matching over 7 bases. This CDR3 has 20 residues. Germline-derived CDR1 and CDR2 are MNHEY and SMNVEV (reference sequence). The V and J ends lost 2 bases and 4 bases, in that order; junction bases with no gene match: 20. CDR3: CASSLGGSVSFTRAYNEQFF. The CDR3 DNA is TGTGCCAGCAGTTTAGGCGGGAGTGTCTCATTTACCAGGGCTTACAATGAGCAGTTCTTC.

The chain joins TRBV10-3 to TRBJ2-7, with TRBD2 matching over 7 bases. V dropped 2 bases and J dropped 3; count of bases not matched to a gene: 7. Germline CDR1 and CDR2: ENHRY and SYGVKD. The CDR3 spans 15 residues. Written as DNA, the CDR3 is TGTGCCATCAGTGAGATGGGGGGGGATGGCTACGAGCAGTACTTC. Protein sequence: CAISEMGGDGYEQYF.

V is TRBV5-1 and J is TRBJ2-2; possibly TRBD1 for D (7 bases). This CDR3 contains 15 residues. V lost 4 bases to trimming and J lost 7 bases, with 17 bases between them. In germline, CDR1 is SGHRS, CDR2 YFSETQ. The DNA of the CDR3 is TGCGCCAGCAGCGGAGGGGGCGCGGGTAGCGGGGAGCTGTTTTTT. Its protein product is CASSGGGAGSGELFF.

The V call is TRBV5-1, the J call TRBJ2-2, with unresolved D. This CDR3 is built from 15 residues. Germline CDR1 SGHRS, CDR2 YFSETQ. Trimming took 4 bases from V and 1 from J, leaving 11 bases between them. The chain's CDR3 is CASSPGELNTGELFF. The CDR3, as DNA: TGCGCCAGCAGCCCCGGAGAATTGAACACCGGGGAGCTGTTTTTT.

The V gene is TRBV11-2, the J gene TRBJ1-5; D is unclear. Germline CDR1 is SGHAT and CDR2 is FQNNGV. The CDR3 spans 14 residues. Between the trimmed V and J ends, which lost 7 bases and 7 bases, there was a span of 17 bases. The CDR3 here is CASTPETSKQPQHF. CDR3 in DNA: TGTGCCAGCACCCCGGAGACCTCCAAACAGCCCCAGCATTTT. Together with reference TRBV11-2 and TRBJ1-5, the CDR3 gives the full variable domain: EAGVAQSPRYKIIEKRQSVAFWCNPISGHATLYWYQQILGQGPKLLIQFQNNGVVDDSQLPKDRFSAERLKGVDSTLKIQPAKLEDSAVYLCASTPETSKQPQHFGDGTRLSIL.

The rearrangement links TRBV28 to TRBJ1-4, with TRBD1 matching 8 bases. The germline V gene has CDR1 MDHEN and CDR2 SYDVKM. The ends lost 5 bases at V and 6 bases at J; junction bases unmatched: 8. The CDR3 covers 15 residues. In nucleotides, the CDR3 is TGTGCCAGCAGTCCGGCCGACAGGGGTTATGAAAAACTGTTTTTT. Translation: CASSPADRGYEKLFF.

The chain has TRBV6-1 and TRBJ1-1, with no clear D. Trimming shortened V by 2 bases and J by 1 base, and 11 bases separated the two germline ends. Germline V gene sequence: CDR1 MNHNS, CDR2 SASEGT. The CDR3 spans 15 residues. The CDR3 DNA is TGTGCCAGCAGTGAATTGCTGGGCGCGAACACTGAAGCTTTCTTT. Residues: CASSELLGANTEAFF.

The chain is built from TRBV14 and TRBJ2-7; 7 bases are a match to TRBD2. Trimming removed 4 bases from V and 1 base from J; junction bases left unmatched: 7. This CDR3 contains 15 residues. The V gene's germline CDR1 is SGHDN and CDR2 FVKESK. The CDR3 loop is CASSLLGGRSYEQYF. In nucleotides, the CDR3 is TGTGCCAGCAGCCTCCTCGGGGGGAGGTCCTACGAGCAGTACTTC.

This chain links TRBV11-1 with TRBJ1-4; D may be TRBD1 (6 bases). The length of the CDR3 is 14 residues. V shed 4 bases and J shed 4 bases, with 10 bases lying between them. The germline gives CDR1 SGHAT, CDR2 FQDESV (reference sequence). Here the CDR3 reads CASSSGHFNEKLFF. The CDR3, as DNA: TGTGCCAGCAGCTCGGGACACTTTAATGAAAAACTGTTTTTT.

This chain joins TRBV19 and TRBJ2-1; tentatively, D is TRBD2 (5 bases). The CDR3 spans 16 residues. The ends were cut back, 7 bases at V and 1 base at J, with 17 bases in the middle. Germline CDR1 LNHDA, CDR2 SQIVND (reference sequence). DNA for the CDR3: TGTGCCAGTACGGGGTCCGTAGGTTATTCCTACAATGAGCAGTTCTTC. As protein: CASTGSVGYSYNEQFF.

V and J are TRBV10-3 and TRBJ2-2; TRBD2 matches 8 bases. Per the germline V gene, CDR1 is ENHRY and CDR2 is SYGVKD. J lost 2 bases, V lost 8 bases, and 13 bases had no gene match. The CDR3 has 17 residues. CDR3 nucleotides: TGTGCCATCCGGGACTACCGACTAGCGACAAACACCGGGGAGCTGTTTTTT. Amino acid sequence: CAIRDYRLATNTGELFF.

V and J are TRBV11-3 and TRBJ2-1; TRBD2 matches at 9 bases. Germline V gene lookup returns CDR1 SGHNT and CDR2 YENEEA. The length of the CDR3 is 13 residues. V dropped 4 bases and J dropped 10; count of bases not matched to a gene: 5. CDR3: CASSSVAGEEQFF. CDR3 DNA: TGTGCCAGCAGCTCGGTAGCGGGAGAAGAGCAGTTCTTC.

This sequence joins TRBV10-3 and TRBJ2-7; D is ambiguous. Trimming took off 10 bases at V and 3 bases at J, with 22 bases between the two ends. Germline assignment: CDR1 ENHRY and CDR2 SYGVKD. The CDR3 contains 15 residues. CDR3 DNA: TGTGCCAGCGCCCGAGAGATTAGCTTTATCTACGAGCAGTACTTC. Translation gives CASAREISFIYEQYF.

The chain employs TRBV3-1 (or the pseudogene TRBV3-2) and TRBJ1-2; TRBD1 aligns across 8 bases. The CDR3 is 19 residues long. The V gene's germline CDR1 is LGHDT and CDR2 YNNKEL (reference sequence). The junction had 16 bases not matched to a gene; V was cut back by 3 bases and J by 1 base. The CDR3 sequence: CASSQMRGQASFFNYGYTF. Here the CDR3 DNA reads TGTGCCAGCAGCCAGATGAGGGGACAGGCGTCCTTTTTTAACTATGGCTACACCTTC.

The count of this clone is one. The chain combines TRBV19 with TRBJ2-3; 8 positions match TRBD2. The CDR3 loop spans 13 amino acids. Germline loops: CDR1 LNHDA, CDR2 SQIVND (reference sequence). The V gene end was trimmed by 5 bases and the J gene end by 8 bases; junction bases not matched to a gene: 6. The CDR3 spells CASSPRAGGTQYF. CDR3 nucleotides: TGTGCCAGTAGTCCGCGGGCGGGGGGTACGCAGTATTTT.

V gene TRBV12-3 or TRBV12-4 combines with J gene TRBJ2-3; the D is unclear. There are 11 residues in the CDR3. Between the trimmed V and J ends, which lost 5 bases and 8 bases, there was a span of 8 bases. CDR3 loop: CASSHTSTQYF. As DNA, the CDR3 is TGTGCCAGCAGTCATACAAGTACGCAGTATTTT.

The chain links TRBV29-1 to TRBJ1-1; D perhaps matches TRBD1 (6 bases). Trimming pared 3 bases from V and 4 bases from J, leaving 6 bases between. Germline loops: CDR1 SQVTM, CDR2 ANQGSEA. The CDR3 covers 11 residues. The CDR3 loop reads CSVDRGTEAFF. In DNA form, the CDR3 reads TGCAGCGTTGACAGGGGCACTGAAGCTTTCTTT.

The chain uses TRBV18 and TRBJ2-1, with TRBD2 as a possible D gene (5 bases). V was pared by 3 bases and J by 2 bases, with 17 bases between. The CDR3 contains 17 residues. Germline CDR1 and CDR2: KGHSH and LQKENI. CDR3: CASSPLQLRRTYNEQFF. The CDR3 region has the DNA TGTGCCAGCTCACCGCTCCAACTCAGGAGGACCTACAATGAGCAGTTCTTC. Full variable domain (remainder filled in from reference TRBV18 and TRBJ2-1): NAGVMQNPRHLVRRRGQEARLRCSPMKGHSHVYWYRQLPEEGLKFMVYLQKENIIDESGMPKERFSAEFPKEGPSILRIQQVVRGDSAAYFCASSPLQLRRTYNEQFFGPGTRLTVL.

This rearrangement joins TRBV18 to TRBJ1-5, with D possibly TRBD1 on 6 matching bases. The V end was cut by 3 bases, the J end by 0 bases, with 12 bases between. CDR3 length: 16 amino acids. Germline values: CDR1 KGHSH, CDR2 LQKENI. The CDR3 reads CASSPRQVSSNQPQHF. In nucleotides, the CDR3 is TGTGCCAGCTCACCGAGACAGGTATCTAGCAATCAGCCCCAGCATTTT.

The chain recombines TRBV30 with TRBJ1-1, with 9 bases lining up with TRBD1. The germline CDR1 and CDR2 sequences are GTSNPN and SVGIG (reference sequence). J gave up 3 bases and V 2 bases, and 10 bases lay outside the gene matches. The CDR3 contains 16 residues. The CDR3 DNA follows: TGTGCCTGGAGTTCGTATTCGGGGACAGGGTACACTGAAGCTTTCTTT. Residues: CAWSSYSGTGYTEAFF.

The genes are TRBV27 and TRBJ2-1; TRBD2 aligns across 7 bases. The CDR3 length is 13 residues. Germline loops: CDR1 MNHEY, CDR2 SMNVEV (reference sequence). V lost 6 bases and J lost 6; bases outside the gene matches: 5. CDR3 region: CASRPSGINEQFF. CDR3 nucleotides: TGTGCCAGCAGACCGAGCGGGATCAATGAGCAGTTCTTC.

The J gene is TRBJ2-7, the V gene TRBV28; TRBD1 might be the D (6 bases). Germline assignment: CDR1 MDHEN and CDR2 SYDVKM. Trimming cost V 6 bases and J 2 bases, with 14 bases left between them. There are 14 residues in the CDR3. CDR3 in amino acids: CASSRGLSTYEQYF. DNA for the CDR3: TGTGCCAGCAGCAGGGGTCTGAGCACCTACGAGCAGTACTTC.

The chain recombines TRBV7-2 with TRBJ2-7, with 13 positions matching TRBD2. CDR1 SGHTA and CDR2 FQGNSA come from the germline V gene. The V and J ends lost 4 bases and 2 bases, in that order; junction bases with no gene match: 5. The CDR3 is 16 residues long. The CDR3, as DNA: TGTGCCAGCAGCTCCCGGACTAGCGGGAGAACCTACGAGCAGTACTTC. This encodes CASSSRTSGRTYEQYF.

The chain couples TRBV10-3 to TRBJ2-1, with TRBD2 matching over 14 bases. CDR3 length: 14 amino acids. The V gene's germline CDR1 is ENHRY and CDR2 SYGVKD. Germline trimming cut 8 bases from V and 5 bases from J; bases unmatched to any gene: 2. The CDR3 reads CAIGTSGSNNEQFF. CDR3 in DNA: TGTGCCATCGGGACTAGCGGGAGTAACAATGAGCAGTTCTTC.

This chain connects TRBV18 to TRBJ1-2; TRBD1 might be the D (6 bases). Looked up from germline, CDR1 is KGHSH and CDR2 is LQKENI. V was pared by 6 bases and J by 7 bases, with 15 bases between. This CDR3 contains 13 residues. The CDR3 bases are TGTGCCAGCTCCCGCGACAGGAACGGTGGCTACACCTTC. It encodes CASSRDRNGGYTF.

The V and J genes are TRBV5-5 and TRBJ2-7; the match to TRBD1 covers 7 bases. The trim removed 4 bases at V and 2 bases at J, leaving 3 bases unmatched. This CDR3 has 13 amino acids. From germline, CDR1 is SGHKS and CDR2 YYEKEE (reference sequence). DNA of the CDR3: TGTGCCAGCAGCCGGACAGGAACCTACGAGCAGTACTTC. Translating it yields CASSRTGTYEQYF.

The gene calls are TRBV5-5 and TRBJ1-1; D might be TRBD1 (5 bases). CDR1 is SGHKS and CDR2 is YYEKEE in the germline V gene (reference sequence). The CDR3 sequence is 14 residues long. Deletions cut 0 bases from V and 6 bases from J, with 12 bases between. The CDR3 loop reads CASSLAGLRAEAFF. CDR3 coding DNA: TGTGCCAGCAGCTTGGCAGGGCTTAGGGCTGAAGCTTTCTTT.